Below, 32 T cell receptor beta chains from the same sample are listed, as sequenced in a study of long-term antiretroviral therapy in people with HIV (dated by TCRdb to the early 2020s). The immunoSEQ hsTCRB v3.0 assay was used at survey level resolution to sequence the TRB variable region. TCRdb limited this immuneACCESS table to in-frame rearrangements with V and J called. A share of clones is missing; checked studies link under half to unresolved V genes, and the rest is unexplained. The sample records some 27,000 clones, around 83% of which are singletons. The ten most abundant clones make up 6.2% of the sample. The sequenced sample was unsorted PBMCs, obtained 0.4 years after starting antiretroviral therapy. The source is a young man with HIV.

This clone was observed once. The chain is built from TRBV12-5 and TRBJ1-1; tentative D call: TRBD1 (5 bases). CDR1 and CDR2 from the germline V gene are LGHNT and FRNRAP. V gave up 2 bases and J gave up 0 bases, with 13 bases separating them. The CDR3 consists of 16 residues. CDR3 sequence: CASGLMRGGLNTEAFF. DNA of the CDR3: TGTGCTAGTGGTTTGATGCGGGGGGGATTGAACACTGAAGCTTTCTTT.

This chain links TRBV16 with TRBJ1-2, with TRBD1 matching 10 bases. V was clipped by 2 bases and J by 9 bases; unmatched bases: 6. Germline CDR1 KGHSY, CDR2 FQNENV. The CDR3 is 14 amino acids. CDR3 DNA: TGTGCCAGCAGCCAAACCGGGACAGGGGATCGCTACACCTTC. This gives the protein CASSQTGTGDRYTF.

The chain employs TRBV7-9 and TRBJ1-2; 10 bases are a match to TRBD1. The CDR3 sequence is 16 residues long. Germline values: CDR1 SEHNR, CDR2 FQNEAQ (reference sequence). Germline trimming cut 0 bases from V and 6 bases from J; bases unmatched to any gene: 7. CDR3: CASSLAGQGIKDGYTF. CDR3 sequence (DNA): TGTGCCAGCAGCTTAGCGGGACAGGGGATCAAGGATGGCTACACCTTC.

V usage is TRBV4-1 and J usage is TRBJ2-3; perhaps D is TRBD1 or TRBD2 (5 bases each). Trimming left V 7 bases short and J 0 bases short, with 14 bases between. Germline V gene data show CDR1 as MGHRA and CDR2 as YSYEKL. The CDR3 has 15 residues. The CDR3 region is CASNGGAASTDTQYF. CDR3 DNA sequence: TGCGCCAGCAATGGGGGAGCGGCGAGCACAGATACGCAGTATTTT.

This clone was seen only once. V gene TRBV29-1 combines with J gene TRBJ2-1, with 10 bases matching TRBD1. The germline V gene has CDR1 SQVTM and CDR2 ANQGSEA. CDR3 length: 13 amino acids. J gave up 8 bases and V 3 bases, and 4 bases lay outside the gene matches. CDR3 amino acids: CSVEGQGSDEQFF. CDR3 nucleotide sequence: TGCAGCGTTGAGGGACAGGGGAGCGATGAGCAGTTCTTC.

The V gene is TRBV14, the J gene TRBJ2-7; D gene unclear. The CDR3 spans 15 residues. CDR1 is SGHDN and CDR2 is FVKESK in the germline V gene. V shed 0 bases and J shed 5 bases, with 14 bases lying between them. This CDR3 reads CASSQDRPVVDEQYF. The DNA for the CDR3 is TGTGCCAGCAGCCAAGATCGGCCGGTTGTGGACGAGCAGTACTTC. Full variable domain (rest looked up from reference TRBV14 and TRBJ2-7): EAGVTQFPSHSVIEKGQTVTLRCDPISGHDNLYWYRRVMGKEIKFLLHFVKESKQDESGMPNNRFLAERTGGTYSTLKVQPAELEDSGVYFCASSQDRPVVDEQYFGPGTRLTVT.

The rearrangement joins TRBV19 to TRBJ2-3; 10 bases map to TRBD2. This CDR3 has 18 amino acids. Losses at the gene ends were 1 base for V and 0 bases for J; bases not matched to a gene: 7. The germline gives CDR1 LNHDA, CDR2 SQIVND (reference sequence). This CDR3 reads CASSIAVAGGPSTDTQYF. The CDR3 DNA sequence: TGTGCCAGTAGTATAGCGGTAGCGGGAGGCCCTAGCACAGATACGCAGTATTTT.

This chain joins TRBV9 and TRBJ2-7, with 9 positions matching TRBD1. The germline V gene has CDR1 SGDLS and CDR2 YYNGEE. This CDR3 is built from 16 residues. Losses at the gene ends were 4 bases for V and 3 bases for J; bases not matched to a gene: 11. The CDR3: CASSPQRGQGLYEQYF. The DNA for the CDR3 is TGTGCCAGCAGCCCACAGAGGGGACAGGGTCTCTACGAGCAGTACTTC.

The chain uses TRBV4-1 and TRBJ2-2, with 10 bases matching TRBD1. The CDR3 consists of 18 residues. Germline CDR1 reads MGHRA; CDR2 reads YSYEKL. With V trimmed by 1 base and J by 6 bases, 11 bases remained unmatched. The CDR3 nucleotides are TGCGCCAGCAGCCAAGCGAAGACAGGGGGCGGATTAGCCGGGGAGCTGTTTTTT. It yields the protein CASSQAKTGGGLAGELFF.

This sequence joins TRBV7-6 and TRBJ2-5; 7 nucleotides match TRBD2. The CDR3 length is 15 residues. Germline CDR1 is SGHVS and CDR2 is FNYEAQ. Trimming cost V 1 base and J 3 bases; bases outside gene matches: 5. The chain's CDR3 is CASSLGFAGEETQYF. CDR3 coding DNA: TGTGCCAGCAGCTTAGGGTTTGCGGGAGAAGAGACCCAGTACTTC. The whole variable domain, remainder taken from reference TRBV7-6 and TRBJ2-5, is GAGVSQSPRYKVTKRGQDVALRCDPISGHVSLYWYRQALGQGPEFLTYFNYEAQQDKSGLPNDRFSAERPEGSISTLTIQRTEQRDSAMYRCASSLGFAGEETQYFGPGTRLLVL.

This sequence joins TRBV27 and TRBJ2-1; 7 bases are a match to TRBD2. The V gene's germline CDR1 is MNHEY and CDR2 SMNVEV (reference sequence). The CDR3 spans 16 residues. With 5 bases clipped from V and 3 bases from J, the junction kept 10 bases outside the gene matches. The CDR3 reads CASSARGLADYNEQFF. CDR3 bases: TGTGCCAGCAGTGCCCGTGGGCTAGCGGACTACAATGAGCAGTTCTTC.

This clone has only a few counts. The chain links TRBV9 to TRBJ1-2; no clear D gene. The V end was cut by 9 bases, the J end by 6 bases, with 12 bases between. The V gene's germline CDR1 is SGDLS and CDR2 YYNGEE. This CDR3 region has 11 residues. The CDR3 sequence is CATHTPDGYTF. The CDR3 bases are TGTGCCACCCATACTCCGGATGGCTACACCTTC.

The chain couples TRBV18 to TRBJ1-1, with a possible D match to TRBD1 (6 bases). Trimming removed 3 bases from V and 8 bases from J, with 13 bases in between. CDR3 length equals 13 residues. Germline CDR1 is KGHSH and CDR2 is LQKENI. CDR3 amino acids: CASSPELQGEAFF. CDR3 DNA sequence: TGTGCCAGCTCACCGGAACTACAGGGAGAAGCTTTCTTT.

The chain links TRBV13 to TRBJ2-7; D gene unclear. Trimming stripped 1 base from V and 5 bases from J, with 9 bases between. The CDR3 contains 13 residues. Germline V gene lookup returns CDR1 PRHDT and CDR2 FYEKMQ (reference sequence). CDR3: CASSLEQFNEQYF. The CDR3 DNA reads as TGTGCCAGCAGCTTAGAGCAGTTTAACGAGCAGTACTTC. The whole variable domain, remainder taken from reference TRBV13 and TRBJ2-7, is AAGVIQSPRHLIKEKRETATLKCYPIPRHDTVYWYQQGPGQDPQFLISFYEKMQSDKGSIPDRFSAQQFSDYHSELNMSSLELGDSALYFCASSLEQFNEQYFGPGTRLTVT.

The chain has TRBV6-5 and TRBJ2-7; 7 bases are shared with TRBD1. This CDR3 region has 14 residues. The V gene's germline CDR1 is MNHEY and CDR2 SVGAGI. The trim removed 4 bases at V and 3 bases at J, leaving 6 bases unmatched. DNA for the CDR3: TGTGCCAGCAGTTTGACAGGGTCAGTCTACGAGCAGTACTTC. The encoded protein is CASSLTGSVYEQYF.

This chain uses TRBV27 with TRBJ2-7; tentatively, D is TRBD1 (6 bases). Germline V lookup: CDR1 MNHEY, CDR2 SMNVEV (reference sequence). Deletions cut 0 bases from V and 7 bases from J, with 10 bases between. This CDR3 has 13 residues. CDR3 coding DNA: TGTGCCAGCAGTTTATCGGGGGCTACGGAGCAGTACTTC. Encoded protein: CASSLSGATEQYF.

The V call is TRBV21-1, the J call TRBJ1-6; the table's D call, TRBD1, has no DNA check behind it. TRBV21-1 is noted as a pseudogene. This CDR3 has 18 amino acids. The CDR3, as DNA: TGTGCCAGCAGCAAAAAGGGGCCCTCAGACAGGGGTAATTCACCCCTCCACTTT. Its translation: CASSKKGPSDRGNSPLHF.

This sequence joins TRBV19 and TRBJ2-5; no firm D call. This CDR3 comprises 16 residues. Germline CDR1 reads LNHDA; CDR2 reads SQIVND (reference sequence). Trimming removed 5 bases from V and 3 bases from J, with 19 bases in between. CDR3 loop: CASSGIPGQRKETQYF. The CDR3 bases are TGTGCCAGTAGTGGGATCCCCGGGCAGAGAAAAGAGACCCAGTACTTC.

This clone was picked up a small number of times. The chain combines TRBV27 with TRBJ2-7; the match to TRBD2 covers 7 bases. This CDR3 spans 14 amino acids. The germline gives CDR1 MNHEY, CDR2 SMNVEV (reference sequence). The V gene end was trimmed by 3 bases and the J gene end by 4 bases; junction bases not matched to a gene: 6. The CDR3 is CASSLREQLYEQYF. The CDR3 DNA reads as TGTGCCAGCAGTTTGCGGGAGCAGCTGTACGAGCAGTACTTC.

J is TRBJ2-2 and V is TRBV11-2, with 7 nucleotides matching TRBD2. In germline, CDR1 is SGHAT, CDR2 FQNNGV. This CDR3 has 16 residues. The junction had 8 bases not matched to a gene; V was cut back by 4 bases and J by 3 bases. As DNA, the CDR3 is TGTGCCAGCAGCTGGAACTTTGGGGGGGACACCGGGGAGCTGTTTTTT. Amino acid sequence: CASSWNFGGDTGELFF. Looking up the rest from reference TRBV11-2 and TRBJ2-2 gives the full variable domain: EAGVAQSPRYKIIEKRQSVAFWCNPISGHATLYWYQQILGQGPKLLIQFQNNGVVDDSQLPKDRFSAERLKGVDSTLKIQPAKLEDSAVYLCASSWNFGGDTGELFFGEGSRLTVL.

The rearrangement joins TRBV6-6 to TRBJ2-1, with D perhaps matching TRBD1 or TRBD2 (6 bases each). CDR3 length: 15 residues. Germline V CDR1 and CDR2: MNHNY, SVGAGI (reference sequence). Between the trimmed V and J ends, which lost 2 bases and 3 bases, there was a span of 11 bases. CDR3 amino acids: CASSYGGRDYNEQFF. DNA for the CDR3: TGTGCCAGCAGTTACGGGGGGCGGGACTACAATGAGCAGTTCTTC.

The chain links TRBV27 to TRBJ2-6, with D possibly being TRBD1 (5 bases). The germline CDR1 and CDR2 sequences are MNHEY and SMNVEV (reference sequence). CDR3 length equals 19 residues. V dropped 4 bases and J dropped 2 bases, with 21 bases sitting between them. The CDR3 coding sequence is TGTGCCAGCAGTTCTCGGACAACAACGGAAATAGCTGGGGCCAACGTCCTGACTTTC. Protein sequence: CASSSRTTTEIAGANVLTF.

This clone occurred once. Other DNA sequences in this specimen translate into the identical CDR3. The chain employs TRBV7-7 and TRBJ1-1; no clear D. There are 13 residues in the CDR3. V was cut by 2 bases and J by 0 bases, with 4 bases left in between. CDR1 is SSHAT, CDR2 FNYEAQ, per germline (reference sequence). DNA of the CDR3: TGTGCCAGCAGCTTAACCCTGAACACTGAAGCTTTCTTT. It encodes CASSLTLNTEAFF.

The rearrangement uses TRBV6-6 and TRBJ2-7, with D possibly matching TRBD1 (6 bases). The CDR3 length is 13 residues. Per the germline V gene, CDR1 is MNHNY and CDR2 is SVGAGI (reference sequence). Trimming removed 6 bases from V and 5 bases from J, with 14 bases in between. The CDR3 spells CASSLTGLDEQYF. In nucleotides, the CDR3 is TGTGCCAGCAGCTTAACAGGGTTAGACGAGCAGTACTTC.

V is TRBV6-1 and J is TRBJ1-1; D is possibly TRBD1 (5 bases). From germline, CDR1 is MNHNS and CDR2 SASEGT. The CDR3 covers 14 residues. V shed 4 bases and J shed 3 bases, with 12 bases lying between them. The CDR3 bases are TGTGCCAGCAGTGCCGGGGGGGAACACACTGAAGCTTTCTTT. It encodes CASSAGGEHTEAFF.

The gene calls are TRBV9 and TRBJ2-2; 8 nucleotides match TRBD2. J gave up 6 bases and V 4 bases, and 5 bases lay outside the gene matches. Germline CDR1 SGDLS, CDR2 YYNGEE. This CDR3 spans 14 amino acids. The CDR3 reads CASSQGGGSGELFF. CDR3 nucleotide sequence: TGTGCCAGCAGCCAGGGCGGGGGGTCCGGGGAGCTGTTTTTT.

This clone was seen only once. The gene calls are TRBV7-2 and TRBJ2-1, with D unclear. The CDR3 has 13 amino acids. The V end was cut by 1 base, the J end by 10 bases, with 11 bases between. Per germline, CDR1 SGHTA and CDR2 FQGNSA. The CDR3 protein is CASSLEGSSEQFF. The CDR3 DNA is TGTGCCAGCAGCTTAGAAGGCAGCTCAGAGCAGTTCTTC.

This clone was seen once. The V call is TRBV5-1, the J call TRBJ2-5; TRBD2 matches 8 bases. The V and J ends lost 0 bases and 5 bases, in that order; junction bases with no gene match: 6. The CDR3 spans 15 residues. CDR1 and CDR2 (germline): SGHRS, YFSETQ. The CDR3 region has the DNA TGCGCCAGCAGCTTGGCGGGAGGGCCGATGGAGACCCAGTACTTC. This sequence encodes CASSLAGGPMETQYF.

J is TRBJ2-4 and V is TRBV11-3; a possible D gene is TRBD2 (5 bases). V gave up 1 base and J gave up 6 bases, with 19 bases separating them. The germline CDR1 and CDR2 sequences are SGHNT and YENEEA. CDR3 length: 17 amino acids. In DNA form, the CDR3 reads TGTGCCAGCAGCTTAGGAGTACTCCACCGGGATGGAAACATTCAGTACTTC. It translates to CASSLGVLHRDGNIQYF.

The CDR3: CASTYTQGGGSGNTIYF. The CDR3, as DNA: TGTGCCAGCACCTACACACAGGGAGGTGGCTCTGGAAACACCATATATTTT. The rearrangement links TRBV5-6 to TRBJ1-3; the D gene is possibly TRBD1 (6 bases). CDR3 length: 17 residues. Trimming pared 6 bases from V and 0 bases from J, leaving 19 bases between. CDR1 is SGHDT, CDR2 YYEEEE, per germline. The full variable domain, its missing parts supplied by reference TRBV5-6 and TRBJ1-3, is DAGVTQSPTHLIKTRGQQVTLRCSPKSGHDTVSWYQQALGQGPQFIFQYYEEEERQRGNFPDRFSGHQFPNYSSELNVNALLLGDSALYLCASTYTQGGGSGNTIYFGEGSWLTVV.

The V gene is TRBV4-1, the J gene TRBJ1-1; D is perhaps TRBD1 (5 bases). V was cut by 0 bases and J by 4 bases, with 15 bases left in between. Germline lookup yields CDR1 MGHRA and CDR2 YSYEKL. CDR3 size: 16 residues. The CDR3 reads CASSQEVAGSSTEAFF. Here the CDR3 DNA reads TGCGCCAGCAGCCAAGAGGTGGCAGGGTCGAGCACTGAAGCTTTCTTT.

Here the CDR3 reads CAIRGRYTGELFF. DNA for the CDR3: TGTGCCATCAGGGGGAGGTACACCGGGGAGCTGTTTTTT. The chain uses TRBV10-3 and TRBJ2-2, with TRBD2 as a possible D gene (6 bases). The CDR3 totals 13 residues. The V gene lost 6 bases and the J gene lost 3 bases, with 8 bases spanning the gap. From germline, CDR1 is ENHRY and CDR2 SYGVKD.